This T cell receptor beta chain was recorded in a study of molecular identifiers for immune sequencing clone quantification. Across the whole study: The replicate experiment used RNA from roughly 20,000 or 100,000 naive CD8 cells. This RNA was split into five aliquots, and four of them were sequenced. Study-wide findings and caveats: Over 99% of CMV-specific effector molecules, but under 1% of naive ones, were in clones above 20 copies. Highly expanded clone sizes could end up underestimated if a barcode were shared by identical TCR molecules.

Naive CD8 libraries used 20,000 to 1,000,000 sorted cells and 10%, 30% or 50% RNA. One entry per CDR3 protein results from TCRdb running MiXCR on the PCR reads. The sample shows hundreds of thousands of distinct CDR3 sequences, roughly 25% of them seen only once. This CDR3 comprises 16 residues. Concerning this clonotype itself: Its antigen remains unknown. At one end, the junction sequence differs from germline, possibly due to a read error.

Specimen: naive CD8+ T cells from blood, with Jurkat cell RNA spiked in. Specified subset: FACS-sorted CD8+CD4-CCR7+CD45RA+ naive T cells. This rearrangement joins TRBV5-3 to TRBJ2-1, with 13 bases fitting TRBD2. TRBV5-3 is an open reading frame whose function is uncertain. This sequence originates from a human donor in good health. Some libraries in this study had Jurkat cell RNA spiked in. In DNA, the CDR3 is TGTGCCAGCAGCGGGCAGGGACTAGCGGGGCCTAATGAGCAGTTGTTC. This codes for CASSGQGLAGPNEQLF.